One and the same sample provided the 26 T cell receptor beta chains below, sequenced in a study of CD8+ T cells in alopecia areata. The sequencing template was cDNA reverse transcribed from extracted RNA. Measured with immunoSEQ multiplex PCR; TCRdb has only the in-frame clones, and not every one. The sample includes some 240,000 clones, 57% seen only once; the top ten take approximately 0.45%. The input for sequencing was CD4+ T cells sorted from blood, taken at week 0. The source is a human donor with alopecia areata.

Points on this clone: This sample also contains other DNA sequences that code for the same CDR3. The V call is TRBV5-1, the J call TRBJ2-5; D is unresolved. CDR1 SGHRS and CDR2 YFSETQ come from the germline V gene. The germline V and J ends were trimmed by 4 bases and 1 base, with 11 bases remaining between them. There are 14 residues in the CDR3. CDR3 amino acids: CASSTGRLQETQYF. In nucleotides, the CDR3 is TGCGCCAGCAGCACTGGACGGCTCCAAGAGACCCAGTACTTC.

The V call is TRBV25-1, the J call TRBJ2-1; D remains ambiguous. The germline V and J ends were trimmed by 5 bases and 6 bases, with 11 bases remaining between them. The CDR3 has 13 amino acids. Per germline, CDR1 MGHDK and CDR2 SYGVNS. The CDR3 is CASSLGPLNEQFF. Here the CDR3 DNA reads TGTGCCAGCAGTCTAGGTCCCCTCAATGAGCAGTTCTTC.

This clone was counted a few times. This chain uses TRBV18 with TRBJ2-5, with D perhaps TRBD2 (5 bases). Trimming removed 3 bases at V and 3 bases at J, with 8 bases between. The CDR3 totals 13 residues. The V gene's germline CDR1 is KGHSH and CDR2 LQKENI. Here the CDR3 reads CASSPGAKETQYF. The CDR3 DNA reads as TGTGCCAGCTCACCGGGAGCGAAAGAGACCCAGTACTTC.

The chain employs TRBV18 and TRBJ1-1; D is undetermined. The CDR3 contains 13 residues. CDR1 is KGHSH, CDR2 LQKENI, per germline. Trimming left V 0 bases short and J 6 bases short, with 8 bases between. As DNA, the CDR3 is TGTGCCAGCTCACCACCGAGGTTTTCTGAAGCTTTCTTT. It is translated as CASSPPRFSEAFF.

This clone appeared once. The chain has TRBV10-3 and TRBJ1-1, with TRBD1 identical over 9 bases. The CDR3 has 15 residues. V lost 5 bases to trimming and J lost 1 base; unmatched junction nucleotides: 5. The germline V gene has CDR1 ENHRY and CDR2 SYGVKD. The CDR3 bases are TGTGCCATCAGTAAAACGGGACAGGGGAACACTGAAGCTTTCTTT. It translates to CAISKTGQGNTEAFF.

This clone is a singleton in its sample. This rearrangement joins TRBV4-1 to TRBJ2-1, with TRBD2 matching 7 bases. Per germline, CDR1 MGHRA and CDR2 YSYEKL. The length of the CDR3 is 17 residues. With V trimmed by 4 bases and J by 0 bases, 9 bases remained unmatched. In DNA, the CDR3 is TGCGCCAGCAGCCGAGACTCTAGCGGCAGCTCCTACAATGAGCAGTTCTTC. As protein: CASSRDSSGSSYNEQFF.

V and J are TRBV5-1 and TRBJ1-5, with 9 bases aligning to TRBD1. CDR3 length: 15 amino acids. Trimming removed 4 bases from V and 3 bases from J; junction bases left unmatched: 5. CDR1 and CDR2 (germline): SGHRS, YFSETQ. Here the CDR3 reads CASSPGTGHNQPQHF. Here the CDR3 DNA reads TGCGCCAGCAGCCCCGGGACAGGGCACAATCAGCCCCAGCATTTT.

V usage is TRBV25-1 and J usage is TRBJ2-1, with D possibly matching TRBD2 (5 bases). Germline values: CDR1 MGHDK, CDR2 SYGVNS. Trimming stripped 7 bases from V and 10 bases from J, with 14 bases between. This CDR3 comprises 12 residues. CDR3 coding DNA: TGTGCCAGCACTGCTAGCAGAGGAGAGCAGTTCTTC. Translated, it gives CASTASRGEQFF.

The CDR3: CASSPTGTGLAEQFF. Here the CDR3 DNA reads TGTGCCAGCAGCCCCACCGGGACAGGGTTGGCTGAGCAGTTCTTC. The chain has TRBV7-3 and TRBJ2-1, with TRBD1 identical over 9 bases. With 5 bases clipped from V and 9 bases from J, the junction kept 11 bases outside the gene matches. From germline, CDR1 is SGHTA and CDR2 FQGTGA. The CDR3 is 15 residues long.

By sample fraction, this clone is medium-sized. This rearrangement joins TRBV7-2 to TRBJ2-2; D gene ambiguous. The CDR3 is 15 residues long. The V end lost 0 bases, the J end lost 5 bases, and 10 bases lay between the germline ends. CDR1 is SGHTA and CDR2 is FQGNSA in the germline V gene. The chain's CDR3 is CASSLARVGTGELFF. CDR3 sequence (DNA): TGTGCCAGCAGCTTAGCTCGTGTCGGGACCGGGGAGCTGTTTTTT.

CDR3 nucleotide sequence: TGCAGCGTGGCCGGGACAGGGGGCGATGAGCAGTTCTTC. It specifies CSVAGTGGDEQFF. V gene TRBV29-1 combines with J gene TRBJ2-1, with TRBD1 matching 12 bases. Germline V gives CDR1 SQVTM, CDR2 ANQGSEA. The CDR3 contains 13 residues. V lost 6 bases and J lost 8; bases outside the gene matches: 5.

The gene calls are TRBV7-2 and TRBJ1-4, with TRBD1 as a possible D gene (6 bases). The V and J ends lost 3 bases and 1 base respectively, with 12 bases between them. The CDR3 covers 16 residues. Germline V gene data show CDR1 as SGHTA and CDR2 as FQGNSA. In nucleotides, the CDR3 is TGTGCCAGCAGCTTCGGGACAACCGGAACTAATGAAAAACTGTTTTTT. Residues: CASSFGTTGTNEKLFF.

The chain couples TRBV6-6 to TRBJ1-2; D not certain. This CDR3 has 13 residues. With 2 bases removed from V and 3 bases from J, the gap between germline ends came to 7 bases. Germline CDR1 MNHNY, CDR2 SVGAGI (reference sequence). The CDR3 is CASSYQEDYGYTF. The CDR3 DNA sequence: TGTGCCAGCAGTTACCAGGAGGACTATGGCTACACCTTC.

This clone showed up just a few times. The chain employs TRBV19 and TRBJ1-5; D not certain. Trimming left V 3 bases short and J 4 bases short, with 7 bases between. CDR3 length equals 13 residues. CDR1 and CDR2 from the germline V gene are LNHDA and SQIVND (reference sequence). The chain's CDR3 is CASSIEWNQPQHF. In nucleotides, the CDR3 is TGTGCCAGTAGTATTGAGTGGAATCAGCCCCAGCATTTT.

The rearrangement joins TRBV7-6 to TRBJ2-2; a possible D gene is TRBD1 (6 bases). V lost 0 bases and J 1 base, leaving 9 bases between the germline ends. Germline lookup yields CDR1 SGHVS and CDR2 FNYEAQ. The CDR3 consists of 16 residues. CDR3 coding DNA: TGTGCCAGCAGCTTAGCGCCGGGACAGAACACCGGGGAGCTGTTTTTT. Translation: CASSLAPGQNTGELFF.

The chain recombines TRBV5-4 with TRBJ2-1; 9 bases map to TRBD2. After removal of 2 bases from V and 5 bases from J, the junction contained 8 bases not matched to a gene. Germline V CDR1 and CDR2: SGHNT, YYREEE (reference sequence). The CDR3 runs 16 residues. The CDR3 spells CASSLSGGRADNEQFF. Written as DNA, the CDR3 is TGTGCCAGCAGCTTATCGGGCGGGAGGGCCGACAATGAGCAGTTCTTC.

V and J are TRBV5-1 and TRBJ2-1; TRBD2 is a possible D gene (6 bases). Germline V gives CDR1 SGHRS, CDR2 YFSETQ. Trimming removed 0 bases at V and 9 bases at J, with 16 bases between. CDR3 length equals 15 residues. DNA of the CDR3: TGCGCCAGCAGCTTGGAGCGGGCTAGGGCTGCTGAGCAGTTCTTC. Translating gives CASSLERARAAEQFF.

The chain recombines TRBV28 with TRBJ1-1, with D possibly TRBD1 on 5 matching bases. CDR1 is MDHEN, CDR2 SYDVKM, per germline. V was pared by 6 bases and J by 8 bases, with 16 bases between. CDR3 length: 13 residues. The DNA for the CDR3 is TGTGCCAGCAGGGAGTCCGGGACTCTCGAAGCTTTCTTT. It yields the protein CASRESGTLEAFF.

This chain connects TRBV7-9 to TRBJ1-2; D is possibly TRBD1 (5 bases). The V gene lost 5 bases and the J gene lost 3 bases, with 10 bases spanning the gap. Germline lookup yields CDR1 SEHNR and CDR2 FQNEAQ (reference sequence). The CDR3 is made up of 13 amino acids. CDR3 sequence (DNA): TGTGCCAGCAGCCATGGGACCGACTATGGCTACACCTTC. It specifies CASSHGTDYGYTF.

This clone was seen only a few times. The J gene is TRBJ1-1, the V gene TRBV7-2; D perhaps matches TRBD1 (6 bases). CDR1 is SGHTA, CDR2 FQGNSA, per germline. V was cut by 5 bases and J by 4 bases, with 14 bases left in between. This CDR3 region has 14 residues. This chain's CDR3 is CASSRAQGVTEAFF. CDR3 bases: TGTGCCAGCAGCAGAGCACAGGGTGTCACTGAAGCTTTCTTT.

For the CDR3, the DNA is TGTGCCAGCAGTGCCGGGACAGGATACTATGGCTACACCTTC. Translating it yields CASSAGTGYYGYTF. This chain uses TRBV2 with TRBJ1-2; TRBD1 matches 8 bases. Germline-derived CDR1 and CDR2 are SNHLY and FYNNEI. The CDR3 length is 14 residues. V was clipped by 4 bases and J by 3 bases; unmatched bases: 4.

This chain connects TRBV5-4 to TRBJ2-1; the D call may be TRBD1 or TRBD2 (5 bases each). The germline V and J ends were trimmed by 3 bases and 0 bases, with 7 bases remaining between them. This CDR3 comprises 14 residues. Germline V gives CDR1 SGHNT, CDR2 YYREEE (reference sequence). The CDR3 nucleotides are TGTGCCAGCAGCTGGGGGAACTCCTACAATGAGCAGTTCTTC. It translates to CASSWGNSYNEQFF. The full variable domain, completed using reference TRBV5-4 and TRBJ2-1, is ETGVTQSPTHLIKTRGQQVTLRCSSQSGHNTVSWYQQALGQGPQFIFQYYREEENGRGNFPPRFSGLQFPNYSSELNVNALELDDSALYLCASSWGNSYNEQFFGPGTRLTVL.

The table lists this clone with a few counts. The chain uses TRBV9 and TRBJ2-1; D may be TRBD2 (6 bases). Trimming took off 0 bases at V and 7 bases at J, with 11 bases between the two ends. The germline V gene encodes CDR1 SGDLS and CDR2 YYNGEE. The CDR3 covers 14 residues. This CDR3 reads CASSVVPSANEQFF. The CDR3 DNA follows: TGTGCCAGCAGCGTAGTGCCTAGCGCGAATGAGCAGTTCTTC.

The chain employs TRBV5-1 and TRBJ2-1; 7 nucleotides match TRBD1. From germline, CDR1 is SGHRS and CDR2 YFSETQ. Trimming removed 6 bases from V and 6 bases from J; junction bases left unmatched: 9. This CDR3 is built from 14 residues. CDR3 loop: CASNPGGSGNEQFF. In nucleotides, the CDR3 is TGCGCCAGCAACCCAGGGGGATCTGGCAATGAGCAGTTCTTC.

This clone has just a few counts. The rearrangement uses TRBV15 and TRBJ2-1; TRBD2 matches 8 bases. The CDR3 runs to 18 residues. Germline V gene data show CDR1 as LNHNV and CDR2 as YYDKDF (reference sequence). Germline trimming cut 3 bases from V and 5 bases from J; bases unmatched to any gene: 15. As DNA, the CDR3 is TGTGCCACCAGCAGCTCGGGGCTAGCGGGCCCGCTAAACAATGAGCAGTTCTTC. Protein sequence: CATSSSGLAGPLNNEQFF.

This clone appeared a few times. The chain has TRBV5-1 and TRBJ2-7, with D unclear. Germline CDR1 and CDR2: SGHRS and YFSETQ. The CDR3 contains 14 residues. Trimming shortened V by 3 bases and J by 3 bases, and 13 bases separated the two germline ends. CDR3: CASSSTSFYYEQYF. DNA of the CDR3: TGCGCCAGCAGCTCCACCTCATTTTACTACGAGCAGTACTTC.